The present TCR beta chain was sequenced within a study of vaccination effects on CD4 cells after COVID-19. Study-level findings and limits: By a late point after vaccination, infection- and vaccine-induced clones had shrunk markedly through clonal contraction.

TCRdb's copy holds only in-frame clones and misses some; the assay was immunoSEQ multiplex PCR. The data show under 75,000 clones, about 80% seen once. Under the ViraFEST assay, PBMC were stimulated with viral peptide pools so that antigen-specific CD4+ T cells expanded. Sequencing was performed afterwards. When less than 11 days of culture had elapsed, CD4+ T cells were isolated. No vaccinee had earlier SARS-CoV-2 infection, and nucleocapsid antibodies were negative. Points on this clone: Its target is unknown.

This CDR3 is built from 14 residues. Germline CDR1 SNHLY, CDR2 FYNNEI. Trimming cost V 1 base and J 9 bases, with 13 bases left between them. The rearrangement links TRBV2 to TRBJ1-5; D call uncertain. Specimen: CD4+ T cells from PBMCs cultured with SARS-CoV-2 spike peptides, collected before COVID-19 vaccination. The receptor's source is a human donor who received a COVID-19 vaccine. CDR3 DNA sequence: TGTGCCAGCAGTGAAGGCTGGGCCGGCTCGCCCCAGCATTTT. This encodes CASSEGWAGSPQHF.